The 15 T cell receptor beta chains presented below share a single source sample, sequenced in a study of T cell changes during pregnancy in multiple sclerosis. Repertoires were generated with immunoSEQ multiplex PCR, while TCRdb's copy carries only in-frame clones and drops some. The table records about 70,000 clones, roughly 92% of them present only once. Specimen: peripheral blood, collected in the second trimester of pregnancy. These receptors came from a female donor in good health, enrolled as a control in a pregnancy study.

V gene TRBV18 combines with J gene TRBJ1-6; TRBD1 matches 7 bases. Germline V CDR1 and CDR2: KGHSH, LQKENI. V lost 6 bases and J lost 10; bases outside the gene matches: 9. The CDR3 has 14 amino acids. In DNA form, the CDR3 reads TGTGCCAGCTCCGATCGACAGGGAGGCTCACCCCTCCACTTT. Translating it yields CASSDRQGGSPLHF.

The rearrangement links TRBV20-1 to TRBJ1-2; no clear D gene. The CDR3 extends over 10 amino acids. With 4 bases removed from V and 14 bases from J, the gap between germline ends came to 14 bases. Germline V gene sequence: CDR1 DFQATT, CDR2 SNEGSKA (reference sequence). Written as DNA, the CDR3 is TGCAGTGCTATATCCCAAACACAGACCTTC. It codes for CSAISQTQTF.

The genes are TRBV5-6 and TRBJ1-6; weak D call: TRBD1 (5 bases). CDR1 and CDR2 from the germline V gene are SGHDT and YYEEEE. V dropped 2 bases and J dropped 10 bases, with 13 bases sitting between them. The CDR3 spans 14 residues. The CDR3 spells CASSLRGQMSPLHF. DNA of the CDR3: TGTGCCAGCAGCTTACGAGGACAAATGTCACCCCTCCACTTT.

The rearrangement joins TRBV27 to TRBJ1-2; TRBD1 is a possible D gene (5 bases). This CDR3 region has 14 residues. The V end was cut by 2 bases, the J end by 5 bases, with 12 bases between. Germline values: CDR1 MNHEY, CDR2 SMNVEV (reference sequence). CDR3 protein: CASSLGAGSYGYTF. The CDR3 coding sequence is TGTGCCAGCAGTTTAGGGGCAGGGTCTTATGGCTACACCTTC.

Here the CDR3 reads CASSLDLAGIYEQYF. CDR3 nucleotide sequence: TGCGCCAGCAGCTTGGACCTAGCGGGGATCTACGAGCAGTACTTC. This chain uses TRBV5-1 with TRBJ2-7, with 9 bases aligning to TRBD2. The trim removed 0 bases at V and 3 bases at J, leaving 4 bases unmatched. Germline V gene sequence: CDR1 SGHRS, CDR2 YFSETQ. CDR3 size: 15 residues.

This sequence joins TRBV18 and TRBJ2-2; 7 bases fit TRBD1. This CDR3 has 15 amino acids. CDR1 and CDR2 (germline): KGHSH, LQKENI. V was clipped by 6 bases and J by 7 bases; unmatched bases: 11. The CDR3 region has the DNA TGTGCCAGCTCGGCAGACAGGGTACCAAGCGGGGAGCTGTTTTTT. It specifies CASSADRVPSGELFF. Full variable domain (outside the CDR3, taken from reference TRBV18 and TRBJ2-2): NAGVMQNPRHLVRRRGQEARLRCSPMKGHSHVYWYRQLPEEGLKFMVYLQKENIIDESGMPKERFSAEFPKEGPSILRIQQVVRGDSAAYFCASSADRVPSGELFFGEGSRLTVL.

The chain combines TRBV27 with TRBJ2-1; 7 bases are a match to TRBD1. The CDR3 sequence is 14 residues long. The V gene's germline CDR1 is MNHEY and CDR2 SMNVEV (reference sequence). J was trimmed by 0 bases and V by 7 bases; bases with no gene match: 3. As DNA, the CDR3 is TGTGCCAGCAAGACAGGGAGCTCCTACAATGAGCAGTTCTTC. This encodes CASKTGSSYNEQFF.

There are a few counts of this clone. Here the CDR3 reads CASSQGQGRTGELFF. The DNA of the CDR3 is TGTGCCAGCAGCCAGGGACAGGGGCGGACCGGGGAGCTGTTTTTT. V usage is TRBV5-5 and J usage is TRBJ2-2, with 10 bases identical to TRBD1. The germline V gene has CDR1 SGHKS and CDR2 YYEKEE (reference sequence). CDR3 length equals 15 residues. The V and J ends lost 4 bases and 5 bases, in that order; junction bases with no gene match: 5.

V is TRBV19 and J is TRBJ2-3; TRBD2 matches at 15 bases. Germline values: CDR1 LNHDA, CDR2 SQIVND (reference sequence). The CDR3 is made up of 16 amino acids. Trimming removed 7 bases from V and 4 bases from J; junction bases left unmatched: 6. The CDR3 sequence is CASNGLAGGSADTQYF. CDR3 DNA sequence: TGTGCCAGTAACGGACTAGCGGGGGGGTCAGCAGATACGCAGTATTTT.

The CDR3 protein is CASSSTGTVEQFF. CDR3 coding DNA: TGTGCCAGCAGCTCGACAGGGACGGTTGAGCAGTTCTTC. This sequence joins TRBV7-2 and TRBJ2-1; 7 bases are shared with TRBD1. The CDR3 spans 13 residues. Unmatched junction bases numbered 6, after V lost 4 bases and J lost 9 bases. Looked up from germline, CDR1 is SGHTA and CDR2 is FQGNSA.

In this sample, this clone turned up a few times. The V gene is TRBV7-2, the J gene TRBJ1-6, with D possibly matching TRBD1 (5 bases). Trimming pared 5 bases from V and 7 bases from J, leaving 21 bases between. In germline, CDR1 is SGHTA, CDR2 FQGNSA. CDR3 size: 17 residues. The CDR3 spells CASSQAGRAAGNSPLHF. DNA of the CDR3: TGTGCCAGCAGCCAGGCGGGCAGGGCGGCGGGGAATTCACCCCTCCACTTT.

The chain joins TRBV4-3 to TRBJ2-1; TRBD2 matches 14 bases. The CDR3 length is 19 residues. Germline V lookup: CDR1 LGHNA, CDR2 YSLEER. J gave up 0 bases and V 5 bases, and 9 bases lay outside the gene matches. The CDR3, as DNA: TGCGCCAGCAGCTACTGGACTAGCGGGGGGCCGAGCTCCTACAATGAGCAGTTCTTC. This codes for CASSYWTSGGPSSYNEQFF.

The chain employs TRBV5-4 and TRBJ1-1; 8 bases align to TRBD1. CDR3 length equals 15 residues. V was pared by 5 bases and J by 5 bases, with 11 bases of the junction left unmatched. Looked up from germline, CDR1 is SGHNT and CDR2 is YYREEE (reference sequence). The CDR3 DNA is TGTGCCAGCAGTCGTAACGACAGGGGAGAGACTGAAGCTTTCTTT. Protein product: CASSRNDRGETEAFF.

The chain joins TRBV5-5 to TRBJ2-7; D may be TRBD1 (5 bases). This CDR3 spans 15 amino acids. CDR1 is SGHKS and CDR2 is YYEKEE in the germline V gene (reference sequence). The V end was cut by 1 base, the J end by 9 bases, with 20 bases between. The CDR3 region has the DNA TGTGCCAGCAGCTTGCCCGACAGTCCCCTACGAGGGCAGTACTTC. It codes for CASSLPDSPLRGQYF.

The V gene is TRBV5-6, the J gene TRBJ2-1, with 10 bases that match TRBD2. This CDR3 contains 16 residues. The trim removed 0 bases at V and 3 bases at J, leaving 3 bases unmatched. Germline lookup yields CDR1 SGHDT and CDR2 YYEEEE. The CDR3 loop reads CASSLASGGHYNEQFF. The DNA of the CDR3 is TGTGCCAGCAGCTTGGCTAGCGGGGGCCACTACAATGAGCAGTTCTTC.